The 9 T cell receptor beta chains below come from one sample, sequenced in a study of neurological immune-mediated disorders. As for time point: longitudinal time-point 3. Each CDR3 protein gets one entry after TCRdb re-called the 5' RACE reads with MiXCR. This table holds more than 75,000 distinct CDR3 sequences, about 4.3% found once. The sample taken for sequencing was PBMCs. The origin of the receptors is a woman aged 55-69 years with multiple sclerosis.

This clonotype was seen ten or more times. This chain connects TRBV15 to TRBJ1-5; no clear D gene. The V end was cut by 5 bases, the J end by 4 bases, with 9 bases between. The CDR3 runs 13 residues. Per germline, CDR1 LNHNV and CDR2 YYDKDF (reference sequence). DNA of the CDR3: TGTGCCACCAGCCACATAGGAAATCAGCCCCAGCATTTT. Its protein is CATSHIGNQPQHF.

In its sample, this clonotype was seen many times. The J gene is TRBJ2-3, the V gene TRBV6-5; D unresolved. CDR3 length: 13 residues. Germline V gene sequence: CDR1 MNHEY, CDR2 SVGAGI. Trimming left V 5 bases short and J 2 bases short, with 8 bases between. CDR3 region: CASSQQVTDTQYF. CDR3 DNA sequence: TGTGCCAGCAGTCAGCAAGTCACAGATACGCAGTATTTT.

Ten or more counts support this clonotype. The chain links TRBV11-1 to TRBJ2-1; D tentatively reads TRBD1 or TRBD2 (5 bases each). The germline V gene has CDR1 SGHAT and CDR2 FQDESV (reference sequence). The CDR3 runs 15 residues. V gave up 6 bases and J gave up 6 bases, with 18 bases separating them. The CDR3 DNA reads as TGTGCCAGCAGAAGGGGCGTCGGGACGGTCAATGAGCAGTTCTTC. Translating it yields CASRRGVGTVNEQFF. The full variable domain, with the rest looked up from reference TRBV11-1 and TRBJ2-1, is EAEVAQSPRYKITEKSQAVAFWCDPISGHATLYWYRQILGQGPELLVQFQDESVVDDSQLPKDRFSAERLKGVDSTLKIQPAELGDSAMYLCASRRGVGTVNEQFFGPGTRLTVL.

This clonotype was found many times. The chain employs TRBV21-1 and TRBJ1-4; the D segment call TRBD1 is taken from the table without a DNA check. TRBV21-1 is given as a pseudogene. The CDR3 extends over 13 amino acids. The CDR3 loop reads CATRGRTNEKLFF. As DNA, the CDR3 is TGTGCCACCCGGGGGAGAACTAATGAAAAACTGTTTTTT.

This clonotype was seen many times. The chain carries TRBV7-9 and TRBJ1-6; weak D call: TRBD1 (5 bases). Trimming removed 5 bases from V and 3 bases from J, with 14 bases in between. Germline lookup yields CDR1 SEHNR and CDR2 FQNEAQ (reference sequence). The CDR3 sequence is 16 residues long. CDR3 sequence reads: CASSAGMGFYNSPLHF. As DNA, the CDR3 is TGTGCCAGCAGCGCAGGGATGGGGTTCTATAATTCACCCCTCCACTTT.

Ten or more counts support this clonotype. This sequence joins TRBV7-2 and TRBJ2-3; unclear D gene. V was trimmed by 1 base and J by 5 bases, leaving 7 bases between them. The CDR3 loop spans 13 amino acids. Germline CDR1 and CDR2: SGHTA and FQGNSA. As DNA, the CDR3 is TGTGCCAGCAGCTTAGACTTCAAAGATACGCAGTATTTT. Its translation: CASSLDFKDTQYF.

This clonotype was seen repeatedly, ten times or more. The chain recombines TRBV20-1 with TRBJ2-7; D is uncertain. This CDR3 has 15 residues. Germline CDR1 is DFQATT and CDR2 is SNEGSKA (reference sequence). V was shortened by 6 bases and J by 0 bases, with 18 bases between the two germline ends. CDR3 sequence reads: CSANPPADNSYEQYF. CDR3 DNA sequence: TGCAGTGCGAACCCACCTGCAGATAACTCCTACGAGCAGTACTTC.

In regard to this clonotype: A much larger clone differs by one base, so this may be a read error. The CDR3 coding sequence is TGTGCCAGCAGCTTGGTATTGAGGAGGGACACAGATACGCAGTATTTT. Translating gives CASSLVLRRDTDTQYF. The rearrangement uses TRBV7-2 and TRBJ2-3; tentative D call: TRBD2 (6 bases). The CDR3 has 16 amino acids. V gave up 3 bases and J gave up 2 bases, with 15 bases separating them. Germline V gene sequence: CDR1 SGHTA, CDR2 FQGNSA.

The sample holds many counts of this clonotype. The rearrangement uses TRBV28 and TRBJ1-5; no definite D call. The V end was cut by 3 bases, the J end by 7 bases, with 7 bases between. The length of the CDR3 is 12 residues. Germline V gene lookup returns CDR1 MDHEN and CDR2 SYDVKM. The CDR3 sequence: CASSLRVQPQHF. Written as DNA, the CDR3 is TGTGCCAGCAGTTTGAGGGTCCAGCCCCAGCATTTT.